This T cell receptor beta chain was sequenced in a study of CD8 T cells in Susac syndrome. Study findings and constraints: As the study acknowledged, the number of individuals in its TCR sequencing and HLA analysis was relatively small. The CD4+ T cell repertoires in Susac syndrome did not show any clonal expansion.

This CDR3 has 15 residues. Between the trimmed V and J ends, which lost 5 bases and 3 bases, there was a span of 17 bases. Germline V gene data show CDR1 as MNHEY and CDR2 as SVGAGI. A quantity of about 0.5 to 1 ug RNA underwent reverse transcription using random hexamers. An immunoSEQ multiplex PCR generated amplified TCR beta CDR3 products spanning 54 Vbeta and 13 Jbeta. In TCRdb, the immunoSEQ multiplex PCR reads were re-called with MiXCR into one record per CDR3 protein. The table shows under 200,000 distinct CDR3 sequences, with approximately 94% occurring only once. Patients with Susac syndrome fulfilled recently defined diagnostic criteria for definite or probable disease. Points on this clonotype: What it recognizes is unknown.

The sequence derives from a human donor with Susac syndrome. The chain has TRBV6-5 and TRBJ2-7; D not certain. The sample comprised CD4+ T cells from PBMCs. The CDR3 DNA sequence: TGTGCCAGCAGTCCCTCTGATCCCGCCTACTACGAGCAGTACTTC. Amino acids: CASSPSDPAYYEQYF.